The rows below give T cell receptor beta chains drawn from one sample of a study of blood T cell repertoires in COVID-19. Some clones are missing from TCRdb's copy, which holds only in-frame ones; the method was immunoSEQ multiplex PCR. In the table there are tens of thousands of clones, about 87% of which are singletons. Sequencing input: peripheral blood. Receptors were obtained from a middle-aged man with active COVID-19. Each CDR3 is given with its conserved first and last residue. D genes are given only for firm matches. Expanded clones are given a class, and other clones once, few, many or no size at all.

clone_size: few
d_call: TRBD1
j_call: TRBJ1-5
v_call: TRBV28
cdr3_aa: CASSLYGQAYSHQPQHF
cdr3_nt: TGTGCCAGCAGTTTATATGGACAGGCCTATTCACATCAGCCCCAGCATTTT

clone_size: once
d_call: NA
j_call: TRBJ1-1
v_call: TRBV18
cdr3_aa: CASALANTEAFF
cdr3_nt: TGTGCCAGCGCCTTGGCGAACACTGAAGCTTTCTTT

clone_size: NA
d_call: TRBD2
j_call: TRBJ2-1
v_call: TRBV19
cdr3_aa: CASSRPGGRAYNEQFF
cdr3_nt: TGTGCCAGTAGTAGGCCGGGCGGGAGGGCCTACAATGAGCAGTTCTTC

clone_size: NA
d_call: NA
j_call: TRBJ1-1
v_call: TRBV4-3
cdr3_aa: CASSQPGQTEAFF
cdr3_nt: TGCGCCAGCAGCCAACCCGGACAGACCGAAGCTTTCTTT

clone_size: NA
d_call: NA
j_call: TRBJ2-1
v_call: TRBV5-1
cdr3_aa: CASSSRNEQFF
cdr3_nt: TGCGCCAGCAGCTCCAGGAATGAGCAGTTCTTC

clone_size: NA
d_call: NA
j_call: TRBJ1-1
v_call: TRBV5-1
cdr3_aa: CASSLSNTEAFF
cdr3_nt: TGCGCCAGCAGCCTCTCGAACACTGAAGCTTTCTTT

clone_size: NA
d_call: NA
j_call: TRBJ2-7
v_call: TRBV5-6
cdr3_aa: CASSLAGEQYF
cdr3_nt: TGTGCCAGCAGCTTGGCCGGCGAGCAGTACTTC

clone_size: NA
d_call: TRBD2
j_call: TRBJ2-1
v_call: TRBV6-2/TRBV6-3
cdr3_aa: CASSFIRNSGIPAFNEQFF
cdr3_nt: TGTGCCAGCAGTTTTATTCGGAATAGCGGGATCCCCGCCTTCAATGAGCAGTTCTTC

clone_size: NA
d_call: NA
j_call: TRBJ1-1
v_call: TRBV29-1
cdr3_aa: CSGDQGTEAFF
cdr3_nt: TGCAGCGGCGACCAGGGGACTGAAGCTTTCTTT

clone_size: NA
d_call: NA
j_call: TRBJ1-2
v_call: TRBV6-1
cdr3_aa: CASSDSYGYTF
cdr3_nt: TGTGCCAGCAGTGACAGCTATGGCTACACCTTC

clone_size: NA
d_call: NA
j_call: TRBJ1-2
v_call: TRBV19
cdr3_aa: CASTPPRDNKKDYGYTF
cdr3_nt: TGTGCCAGTACCCCCCCGAGGGACAACAAGAAGGACTATGGCTACACCTTC

clone_size: NA
d_call: NA
j_call: TRBJ2-5
v_call: TRBV27
cdr3_aa: CASSSRGLFWGETQYF
cdr3_nt: TGTGCCAGCAGTTCACGGGGACTGTTCTGGGGGGAGACCCAGTACTTC

clone_size: NA
d_call: NA
j_call: TRBJ1-2
v_call: TRBV27
cdr3_aa: CASSHLAGYGYTF
cdr3_nt: TGTGCCAGCAGCCACTTGGCAGGGTATGGCTACACCTTC

clone_size: NA
d_call: TRBD1
j_call: TRBJ1-2
v_call: TRBV4-3
cdr3_aa: CASSQVQGVLNGYTF
cdr3_nt: TGCGCCAGCAGCCAAGTACAGGGGGTACTTAACGGCTACACCTTC

clone_size: NA
d_call: TRBD2
j_call: TRBJ2-1
v_call: TRBV28
cdr3_aa: CASSQAGGHYNEQFF
cdr3_nt: TGTGCCAGCAGTCAAGCGGGAGGCCACTACAATGAGCAGTTCTTC

clone_size: once
d_call: NA
j_call: TRBJ2-2
v_call: TRBV4-3
cdr3_aa: CASSQDLGSLGTGELFF
cdr3_nt: TGCGCCAGCAGCCAAGATCTTGGGAGCCTTGGTACCGGGGAGCTGTTTTTT

clone_size: NA
d_call: TRBD2
j_call: TRBJ2-7
v_call: TRBV10-3
cdr3_aa: CAISPSTSATYEQYF
cdr3_nt: TGTGCCATCAGCCCATCGACTAGCGCAACCTACGAGCAGTACTTC

clone_size: NA
d_call: TRBD1
j_call: TRBJ2-5
v_call: TRBV5-6
cdr3_aa: CASSFGQVGMSWTQYF
cdr3_nt: TGTGCCAGCAGCTTCGGACAGGTTGGAATGTCGTGGACCCAGTACTTC

clone_size: NA
d_call: TRBD1
j_call: TRBJ1-6
v_call: TRBV6-2/TRBV6-3
cdr3_aa: CASSWDRGRSPLHF
cdr3_nt: TGTGCCAGCAGTTGGGACAGGGGGCGATCACCCCTCCACTTT

clone_size: NA
d_call: NA
j_call: TRBJ2-7
v_call: TRBV20-1
cdr3_aa: CSAKDYYEQYF
cdr3_nt: TGCAGTGCTAAGGACTATTACGAGCAGTACTTC

clone_size: NA
d_call: NA
j_call: TRBJ2-7
v_call: TRBV7-2
cdr3_aa: CASSWALTYEQYF
cdr3_nt: TGTGCCAGCAGCTGGGCGCTCACCTACGAGCAGTACTTC

clone_size: NA
d_call: NA
j_call: TRBJ1-2
v_call: TRBV5-5
cdr3_aa: CASRAYTDSYGYTF
cdr3_nt: TGTGCCAGCAGAGCTTATACAGATAGTTATGGCTACACCTTC

clone_size: NA
d_call: TRBD1
j_call: TRBJ1-4
v_call: TRBV6-5
cdr3_aa: CASSNPGTGNEKLFF
cdr3_nt: TGTGCCAGCAGTAATCCCGGGACAGGGAATGAAAAACTGTTTTTT

clone_size: few
d_call: TRBD2
j_call: TRBJ2-7
v_call: TRBV27
cdr3_aa: CASSFQGLAGSYEQYF
cdr3_nt: TGTGCCAGCAGTTTCCAGGGACTAGCGGGTTCTTACGAGCAGTACTTC

clone_size: NA
d_call: NA
j_call: TRBJ1-4
v_call: TRBV2
cdr3_aa: CASMGDSGVKKLFF
cdr3_nt: TGTGCCAGCATGGGGGACTCGGGCGTGAAAAAACTGTTTTTT

clone_size: NA
d_call: TRBD2
j_call: TRBJ2-1
v_call: TRBV11-3
cdr3_aa: CASSLSGRREQFF
cdr3_nt: TGTGCCAGCAGCCTTAGCGGGAGGCGGGAGCAGTTCTTC

clone_size: NA
d_call: TRBD1
j_call: TRBJ2-7
v_call: TRBV5-5
cdr3_aa: CASSPLFPGGSYEQYF
cdr3_nt: TGTGCCAGCAGCCCCTTGTTCCCAGGGGGCTCCTACGAGCAGTACTTC

clone_size: once
d_call: NA
j_call: TRBJ1-2
v_call: TRBV28
cdr3_aa: CASSLLSANYGYTF
cdr3_nt: TGTGCCAGCAGTTTACTCTCTGCTAACTATGGCTACACCTTC

clone_size: NA
d_call: TRBD2
j_call: TRBJ2-3
v_call: TRBV30
cdr3_aa: CAWTLAGADTQYF
cdr3_nt: TGTGCCTGGACACTAGCGGGAGCAGATACGCAGTATTTT

clone_size: once
d_call: TRBD2
j_call: TRBJ2-1
v_call: TRBV20-1
cdr3_aa: CSASRGEGSYNEQFF
cdr3_nt: TGCAGTGCTAGTCGGGGGGAGGGATCCTACAATGAGCAGTTCTTC

clone_size: NA
d_call: NA
j_call: TRBJ1-4
v_call: TRBV4-1
cdr3_aa: CASSQLGRNEKLFF
cdr3_nt: TGCGCCAGCAGCCAGTTAGGGAGAAATGAAAAACTGTTTTTT

clone_size: NA
d_call: TRBD1
j_call: TRBJ1-2
v_call: TRBV18
cdr3_aa: CASSPPGGYGYTF
cdr3_nt: TGTGCCAGCTCACCTCCAGGGGGCTATGGCTACACCTTC

clone_size: NA
d_call: TRBD1
j_call: TRBJ1-1
v_call: TRBV9
cdr3_aa: CASSAPGQKNTEAFF
cdr3_nt: TGTGCCAGCAGCGCGCCGGGACAGAAGAACACTGAAGCTTTCTTT

clone_size: NA
d_call: TRBD2
j_call: TRBJ2-1
v_call: TRBV4-3
cdr3_aa: CASSQYWSGRAYNEQFF
cdr3_nt: TGCGCCAGCAGCCAATATTGGAGCGGGAGGGCTTACAATGAGCAGTTCTTC

clone_size: NA
d_call: TRBD1
j_call: TRBJ1-2
v_call: TRBV7-9
cdr3_aa: CASSLGTANYGYTF
cdr3_nt: TGTGCCAGCAGCCTCGGGACAGCTAACTATGGCTACACCTTC

clone_size: NA
d_call: NA
j_call: TRBJ2-2
v_call: TRBV29-1
cdr3_aa: CSVASANTGELFF
cdr3_nt: TGCAGCGTCGCTAGCGCGAACACCGGGGAGCTGTTTTTT

clone_size: NA
d_call: TRBD1
j_call: TRBJ1-1
v_call: TRBV12-3/TRBV12-4
cdr3_aa: CASSLTGIAEAFF
cdr3_nt: TGTGCCAGCAGTTTGACAGGGATCGCTGAAGCTTTCTTT

clone_size: NA
d_call: NA
j_call: TRBJ1-3
v_call: TRBV6-6
cdr3_aa: CASNTGNSGNTIYF
cdr3_nt: TGTGCCAGCAATACCGGGAACTCTGGAAACACCATATATTTT

clone_size: NA
d_call: NA
j_call: TRBJ1-1
v_call: TRBV5-4
cdr3_aa: CASSTTAEQGMNTEAFF
cdr3_nt: TGTGCCAGCAGCACCACCGCTGAACAGGGAATGAACACTGAAGCTTTCTTT

clone_size: NA
d_call: NA
j_call: TRBJ2-1
v_call: TRBV13
cdr3_aa: CASSLTGESYNEQFF
cdr3_nt: TGTGCCAGCAGCTTAACGGGGGAGTCCTACAATGAGCAGTTCTTC

clone_size: NA
d_call: TRBD2
j_call: TRBJ2-1
v_call: TRBV10-3
cdr3_aa: CAISDSREGNNEQFF
cdr3_nt: TGTGCCATCAGTGATTCGCGGGAGGGAAACAATGAGCAGTTCTTC

clone_size: NA
d_call: TRBD1
j_call: TRBJ1-3
v_call: TRBV10-3
cdr3_aa: CAIRDGTDKRGGNTIYF
cdr3_nt: TGTGCCATCAGGGACGGGACAGATAAACGCGGGGGAAACACCATATATTTT

clone_size: NA
d_call: TRBD1
j_call: TRBJ1-6
v_call: TRBV6-2/TRBV6-3
cdr3_aa: CASNPGQGSSPLHF
cdr3_nt: TGTGCCAGCAACCCGGGACAGGGGAGTTCACCCCTCCACTTT

clone_size: NA
d_call: NA
j_call: TRBJ1-1
v_call: TRBV14
cdr3_aa: CASSPLGPGEAFF
cdr3_nt: TGTGCCAGCAGCCCCCTGGGCCCGGGGGAGGCTTTCTTT

clone_size: few
d_call: TRBD1
j_call: TRBJ1-6
v_call: TRBV6-5
cdr3_aa: CASSYVHRGISSPLHF
cdr3_nt: TGTGCCAGCAGTTACGTACACAGGGGAATAAGTTCACCCCTCCACTTT

clone_size: NA
d_call: NA
j_call: TRBJ1-1
v_call: TRBV3-1/TRBV3-2
cdr3_aa: CASSQKPDTEAFF
cdr3_nt: TGTGCCAGCAGCCAGAAACCGGACACTGAAGCTTTCTTT

clone_size: NA
d_call: TRBD2
j_call: TRBJ2-4
v_call: TRBV24-1
cdr3_aa: CATSAAGVAKNIQYF
cdr3_nt: TGTGCCACCAGCGCGGCGGGAGTGGCCAAAAACATTCAGTACTTC

clone_size: NA
d_call: NA
j_call: TRBJ1-5
v_call: TRBV6-5
cdr3_aa: CASSLQQGSNQPQHF
cdr3_nt: TGTGCCAGCAGTTTGCAACAGGGAAGCAATCAGCCCCAGCATTTT

clone_size: NA
d_call: NA
j_call: TRBJ2-2
v_call: TRBV11-3
cdr3_aa: CASSPLGGYNGELFF
cdr3_nt: TGTGCCAGCAGCCCACTAGGAGGGTATAACGGGGAGCTGTTTTTT

clone_size: NA
d_call: NA
j_call: TRBJ1-6
v_call: TRBV7-2
cdr3_aa: CASSVHRNSPLHF
cdr3_nt: TGTGCCAGCAGCGTCCACAGGAATTCACCCCTCCACTTT

clone_size: NA
d_call: TRBD1
j_call: TRBJ1-1
v_call: TRBV11-2
cdr3_aa: CASSLDRGTEAFF
cdr3_nt: TGTGCCAGCAGCTTGGACAGGGGCACTGAAGCTTTCTTT

clone_size: NA
d_call: NA
j_call: TRBJ1-2
v_call: TRBV5-6
cdr3_aa: CASSLNRAGMDYGYTF
cdr3_nt: TGTGCCAGCAGCCTAAATCGGGCAGGGATGGACTATGGCTACACCTTC

clone_size: once
d_call: TRBD1
j_call: TRBJ2-7
v_call: TRBV7-8
cdr3_aa: CASSPGQGDYEQYF
cdr3_nt: TGTGCCAGCAGCCCCGGACAGGGGGACTACGAGCAGTACTTC

clone_size: NA
d_call: NA
j_call: TRBJ2-7
v_call: TRBV5-6
cdr3_aa: CASSLAGVYEQYF
cdr3_nt: TGTGCCAGCAGCTTGGCCGGGGTTTACGAGCAGTACTTC

clone_size: NA
d_call: NA
j_call: TRBJ2-7
v_call: TRBV27
cdr3_aa: CASSLRQAYEQYF
cdr3_nt: TGTGCCAGCAGTTTAAGACAGGCCTACGAGCAGTACTTC

clone_size: NA
d_call: NA
j_call: TRBJ1-1
v_call: TRBV5-1
cdr3_aa: CASSLAGGTLNTEAFF
cdr3_nt: TGCGCCAGCAGCTTGGCCGGGGGAACCTTGAACACTGAAGCTTTCTTT

clone_size: NA
d_call: NA
j_call: TRBJ1-3
v_call: TRBV19
cdr3_aa: CASTGTTRGNTIYF
cdr3_nt: TGTGCCAGTACTGGGACAACACGCGGAAACACCATATATTTT